One TCR beta chain is described in this entry. Authors' processing steps: Estimated nucleated cell counts came from reference gene primer amplification. The protocol was immunoSEQ multiplex PCR, while the TCRdb copy is restricted to in-frame clones and leaves out a portion. That table gives V, J and clone size, and the DNA gave D and trimming. The sample gives 200,000 to 250,000 clones, 86% of which show up once; around 2% is in the top ten. The data belong to a study of blood T cell repertoires in COVID-19. In germline, CDR1 is LNHDA, CDR2 SQIVND (reference sequence). The CDR3 consists of 15 residues. The V gene end was trimmed by 9 bases and the J gene end by 0 bases; junction bases not matched to a gene: 8.

The rearrangement links TRBV19 to TRBJ2-4, with 7 bases lining up with TRBD2. Source material: peripheral blood. The receptor comes from a man aged 25 to 40 who had recovered from COVID-19. CDR3 amino acids: CASGGTGGAKNIQYF. CDR3 DNA sequence: TGTGCCAGCGGGGGGACCGGGGGAGCCAAAAACATTCAGTACTTC.